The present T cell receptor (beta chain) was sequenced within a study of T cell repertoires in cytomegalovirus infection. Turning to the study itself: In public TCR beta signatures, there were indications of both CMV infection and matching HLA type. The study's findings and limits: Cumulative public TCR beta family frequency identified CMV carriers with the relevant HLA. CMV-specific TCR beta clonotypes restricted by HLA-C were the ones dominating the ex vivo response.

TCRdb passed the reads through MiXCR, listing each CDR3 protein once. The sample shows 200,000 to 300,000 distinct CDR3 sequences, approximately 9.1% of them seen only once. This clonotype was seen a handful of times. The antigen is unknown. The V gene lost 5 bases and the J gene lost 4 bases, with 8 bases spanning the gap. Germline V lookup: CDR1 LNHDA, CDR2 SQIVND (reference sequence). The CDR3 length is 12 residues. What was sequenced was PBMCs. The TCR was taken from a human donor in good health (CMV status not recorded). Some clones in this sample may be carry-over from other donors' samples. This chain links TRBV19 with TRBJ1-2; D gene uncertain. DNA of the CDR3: TGTGCCAGTAGTGACGGGTTCTATGGCTACACCTTC. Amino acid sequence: CASSDGFYGYTF.